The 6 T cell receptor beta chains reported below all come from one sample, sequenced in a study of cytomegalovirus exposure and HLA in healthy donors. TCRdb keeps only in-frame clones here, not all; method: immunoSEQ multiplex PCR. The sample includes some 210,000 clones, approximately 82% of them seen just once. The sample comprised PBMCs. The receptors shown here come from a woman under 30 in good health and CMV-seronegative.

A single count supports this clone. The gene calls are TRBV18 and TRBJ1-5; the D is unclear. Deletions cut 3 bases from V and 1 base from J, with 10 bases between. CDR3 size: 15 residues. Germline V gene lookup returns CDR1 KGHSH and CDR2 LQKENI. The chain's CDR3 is CASSPGFNSNQPQHF. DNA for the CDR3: TGTGCCAGCTCACCTGGATTTAACAGCAATCAGCCCCAGCATTTT.

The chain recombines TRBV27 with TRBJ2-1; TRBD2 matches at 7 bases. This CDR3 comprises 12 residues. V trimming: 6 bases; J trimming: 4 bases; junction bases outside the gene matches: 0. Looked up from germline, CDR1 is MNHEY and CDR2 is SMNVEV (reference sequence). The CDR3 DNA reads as TGTGCCAGCAGGGGGGGGTACAATGAGCAGTTCTTC. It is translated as CASRGGYNEQFF.

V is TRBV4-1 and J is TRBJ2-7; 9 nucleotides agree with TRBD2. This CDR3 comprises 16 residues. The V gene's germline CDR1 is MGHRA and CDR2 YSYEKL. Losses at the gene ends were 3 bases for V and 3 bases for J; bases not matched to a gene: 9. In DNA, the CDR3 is TGCGCCAGCAGCCAGACGGGACTAGCAAAGAGCTACGAGCAGTACTTC. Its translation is CASSQTGLAKSYEQYF.

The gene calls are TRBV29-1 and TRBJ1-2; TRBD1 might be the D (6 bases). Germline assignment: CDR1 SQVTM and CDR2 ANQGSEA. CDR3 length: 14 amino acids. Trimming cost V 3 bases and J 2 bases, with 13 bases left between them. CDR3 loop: CSVDTLGGNYGYTF. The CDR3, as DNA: TGCAGCGTTGATACTTTAGGGGGAAACTATGGCTACACCTTC.

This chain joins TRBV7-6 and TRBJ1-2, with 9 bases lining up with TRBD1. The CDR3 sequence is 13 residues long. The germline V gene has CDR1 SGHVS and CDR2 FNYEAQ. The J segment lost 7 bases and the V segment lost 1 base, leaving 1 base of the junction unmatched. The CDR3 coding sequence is TGTGCCAGCAGCTTAGGGGACAGGGTTGGCTACACCTTC. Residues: CASSLGDRVGYTF.

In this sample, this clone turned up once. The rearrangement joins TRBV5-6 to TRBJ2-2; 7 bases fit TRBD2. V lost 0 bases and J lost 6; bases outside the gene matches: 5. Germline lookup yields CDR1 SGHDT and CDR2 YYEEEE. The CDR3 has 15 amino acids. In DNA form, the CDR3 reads TGTGCCAGCAGCTTGGCGGGACTACTCTCCGGGGAGCTGTTTTTT. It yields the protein CASSLAGLLSGELFF.